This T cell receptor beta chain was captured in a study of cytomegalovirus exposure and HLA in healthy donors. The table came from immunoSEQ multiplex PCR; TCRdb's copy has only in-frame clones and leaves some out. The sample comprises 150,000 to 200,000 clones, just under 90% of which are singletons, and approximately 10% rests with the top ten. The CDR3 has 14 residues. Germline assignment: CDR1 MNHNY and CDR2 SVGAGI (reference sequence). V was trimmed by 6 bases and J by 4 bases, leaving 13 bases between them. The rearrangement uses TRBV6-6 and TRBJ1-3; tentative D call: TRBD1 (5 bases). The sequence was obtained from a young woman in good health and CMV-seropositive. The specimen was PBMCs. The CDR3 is CASSFGGLGNTIYF. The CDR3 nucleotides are TGTGCCAGCAGCTTCGGGGGTTTAGGAAACACCATATATTTT.